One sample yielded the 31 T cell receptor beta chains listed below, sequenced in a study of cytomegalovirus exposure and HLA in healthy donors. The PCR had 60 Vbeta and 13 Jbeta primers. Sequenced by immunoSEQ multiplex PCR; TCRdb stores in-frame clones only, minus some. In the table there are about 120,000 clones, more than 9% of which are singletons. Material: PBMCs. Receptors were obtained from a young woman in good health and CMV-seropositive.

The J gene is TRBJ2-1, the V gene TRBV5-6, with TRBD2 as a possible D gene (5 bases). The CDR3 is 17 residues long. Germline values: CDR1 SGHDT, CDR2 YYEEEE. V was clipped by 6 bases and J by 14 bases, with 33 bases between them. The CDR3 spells CASTATTNPTLPGLEFF. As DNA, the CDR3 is TGTGCCAGCACCGCGACTACAAATCCAACTCTACCGGGCCTTGAGTTCTTC.

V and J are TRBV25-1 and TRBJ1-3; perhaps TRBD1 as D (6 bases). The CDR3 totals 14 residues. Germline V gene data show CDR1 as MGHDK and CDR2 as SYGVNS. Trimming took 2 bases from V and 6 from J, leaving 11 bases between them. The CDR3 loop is CASSETGRANTIYF. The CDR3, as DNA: TGTGCCAGCAGTGAAACAGGGCGAGCAAACACCATATATTTT.

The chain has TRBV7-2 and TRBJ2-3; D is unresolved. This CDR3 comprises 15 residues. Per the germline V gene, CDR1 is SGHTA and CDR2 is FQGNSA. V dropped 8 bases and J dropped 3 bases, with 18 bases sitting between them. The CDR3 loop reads CASQDRPYGTDTQYF. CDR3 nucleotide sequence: TGTGCCAGCCAGGATAGGCCCTATGGTACAGATACGCAGTATTTT.

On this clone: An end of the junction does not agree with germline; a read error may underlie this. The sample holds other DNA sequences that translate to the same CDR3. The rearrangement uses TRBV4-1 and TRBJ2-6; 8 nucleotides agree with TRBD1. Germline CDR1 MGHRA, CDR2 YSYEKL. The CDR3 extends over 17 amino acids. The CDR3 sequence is CASSRQGRTSGANVLTF. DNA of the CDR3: TGCGCCAGCAGCCGACAGGGGAGAACCTCTGGGGCCAACGTCCTAACTTTC.

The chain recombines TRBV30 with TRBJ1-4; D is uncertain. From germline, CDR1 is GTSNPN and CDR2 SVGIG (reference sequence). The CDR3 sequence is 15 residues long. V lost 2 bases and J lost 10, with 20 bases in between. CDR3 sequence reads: CAWSSGNALPGKLFF. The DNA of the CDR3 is TGTGCCTGGAGTTCGGGGAACGCACTTCCGGGAAAACTGTTTTTT.

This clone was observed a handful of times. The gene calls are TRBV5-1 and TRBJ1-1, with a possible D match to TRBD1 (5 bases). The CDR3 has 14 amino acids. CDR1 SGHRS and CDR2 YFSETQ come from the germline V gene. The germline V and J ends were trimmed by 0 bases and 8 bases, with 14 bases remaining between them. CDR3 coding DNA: TGCGCCAGCAGCTTGGACGGGACTACCCCCGAAGCTTTCTTT. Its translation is CASSLDGTTPEAFF.

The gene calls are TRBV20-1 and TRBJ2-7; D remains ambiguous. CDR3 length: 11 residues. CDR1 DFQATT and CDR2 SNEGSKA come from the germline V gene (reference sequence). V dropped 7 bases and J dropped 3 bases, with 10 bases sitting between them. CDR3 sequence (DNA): TGCAGTGGACTTGACCTCTACGAGCAGTACTTC. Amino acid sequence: CSGLDLYEQYF.

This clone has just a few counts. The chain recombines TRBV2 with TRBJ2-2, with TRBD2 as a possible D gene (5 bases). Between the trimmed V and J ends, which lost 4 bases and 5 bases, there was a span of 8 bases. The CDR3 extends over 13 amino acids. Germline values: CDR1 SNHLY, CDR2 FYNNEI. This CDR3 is CASSVEGTGELFF. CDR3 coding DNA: TGTGCCAGCAGTGTAGAGGGAACCGGGGAGCTGTTTTTT.

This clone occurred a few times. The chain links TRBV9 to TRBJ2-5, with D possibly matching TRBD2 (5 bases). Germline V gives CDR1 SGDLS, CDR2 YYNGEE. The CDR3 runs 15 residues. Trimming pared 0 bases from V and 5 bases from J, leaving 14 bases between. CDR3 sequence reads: CASSVDTSQAETQYF. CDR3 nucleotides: TGTGCCAGCAGCGTAGACACTAGTCAGGCGGAGACCCAGTACTTC.

CDR3 protein: CASSPKMTGGFPGYTF. CDR3 DNA: TGTGCCAGCTCACCAAAAATGACAGGGGGGTTTCCTGGCTACACCTTC. J is TRBJ1-2 and V is TRBV18; TRBD1 matches 9 bases. Germline V gene lookup returns CDR1 KGHSH and CDR2 LQKENI. The trim removed 2 bases at V and 7 bases at J, leaving 11 bases unmatched. The CDR3 covers 16 residues.

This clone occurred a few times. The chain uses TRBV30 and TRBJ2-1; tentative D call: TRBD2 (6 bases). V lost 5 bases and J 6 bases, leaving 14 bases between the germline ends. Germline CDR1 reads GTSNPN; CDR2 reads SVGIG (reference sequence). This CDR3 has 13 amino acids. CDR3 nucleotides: TGTGCCTGGGTCGGGGGAACGGGCAATGAGCAGTTCTTC. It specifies CAWVGGTGNEQFF.

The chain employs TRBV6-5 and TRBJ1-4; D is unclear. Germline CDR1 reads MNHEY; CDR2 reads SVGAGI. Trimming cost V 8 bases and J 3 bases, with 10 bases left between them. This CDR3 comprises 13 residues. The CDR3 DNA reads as TGTGCCAGCGGTCGAGGTGCTAATGAAAAACTGTTTTTT. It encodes CASGRGANEKLFF.

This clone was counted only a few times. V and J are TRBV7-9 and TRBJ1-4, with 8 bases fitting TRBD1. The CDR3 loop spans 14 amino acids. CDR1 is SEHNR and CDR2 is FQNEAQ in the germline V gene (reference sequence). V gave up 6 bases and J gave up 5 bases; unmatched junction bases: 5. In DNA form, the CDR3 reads TGTGCCAGCAGTCGTGGACAGGGCAATGAAAAACTGTTTTTT. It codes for CASSRGQGNEKLFF.

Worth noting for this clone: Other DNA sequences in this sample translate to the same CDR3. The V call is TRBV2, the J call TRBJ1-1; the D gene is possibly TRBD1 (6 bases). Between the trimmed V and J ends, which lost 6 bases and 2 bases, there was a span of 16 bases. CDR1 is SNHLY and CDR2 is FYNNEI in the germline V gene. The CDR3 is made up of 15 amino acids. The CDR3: CASSATGILNTEAFF. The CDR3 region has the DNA TGTGCCAGCAGCGCTACAGGGATATTAAACACTGAAGCTTTCTTT.

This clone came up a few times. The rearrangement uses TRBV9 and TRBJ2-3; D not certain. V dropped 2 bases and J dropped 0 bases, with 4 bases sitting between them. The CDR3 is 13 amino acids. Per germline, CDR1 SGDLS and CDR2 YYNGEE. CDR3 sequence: CASSVSSTDTQYF. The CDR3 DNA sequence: TGTGCCAGCAGCGTTTCTAGCACAGATACGCAGTATTTT.

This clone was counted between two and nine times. The CDR3 sequence is CASSLAGQGGSYGYTF. The CDR3 DNA reads as TGTGCCAGCAGCTTGGCCGGACAGGGGGGGTCCTATGGCTACACCTTC. The chain couples TRBV5-4 to TRBJ1-2, with 10 positions matching TRBD1. CDR3 length: 16 residues. CDR1 is SGHNT, CDR2 YYREEE, per germline (reference sequence). V lost 0 bases, J lost 4 bases, and 6 bases stayed unmatched.

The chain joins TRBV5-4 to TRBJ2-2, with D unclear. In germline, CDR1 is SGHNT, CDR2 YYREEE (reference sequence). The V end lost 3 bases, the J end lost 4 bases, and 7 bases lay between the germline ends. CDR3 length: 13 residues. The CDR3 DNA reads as TGTGCCAGCAGCTCTCAGGTCACCGGGGAGCTGTTTTTT. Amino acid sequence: CASSSQVTGELFF.

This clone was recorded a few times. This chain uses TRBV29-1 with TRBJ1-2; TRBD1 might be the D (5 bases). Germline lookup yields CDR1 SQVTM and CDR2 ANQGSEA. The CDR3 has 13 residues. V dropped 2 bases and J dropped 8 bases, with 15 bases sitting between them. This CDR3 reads CSVESVQSGGYTF. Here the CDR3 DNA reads TGCAGCGTTGAATCGGTCCAGTCAGGGGGCTACACCTTC.

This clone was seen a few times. CDR3 DNA: TGTGCCAGTAGTATGCAACTCTCCTACGAGCAGTACTTC. This encodes CASSMQLSYEQYF. This chain joins TRBV19 and TRBJ2-7; the D is unclear. V dropped 3 bases and J dropped 0 bases, with 6 bases sitting between them. Looked up from germline, CDR1 is LNHDA and CDR2 is SQIVND (reference sequence). This CDR3 is built from 13 residues. Together with reference TRBV19 and TRBJ2-7, the CDR3 gives the full variable domain: DGGITQSPKYLFRKEGQNVTLSCEQNLNHDAMYWYRQDPGQGLRLIYYSQIVNDFQKGDIAEGYSVSREKKESFPLTVTSAQKNPTAFYLCASSMQLSYEQYFGPGTRLTVT.

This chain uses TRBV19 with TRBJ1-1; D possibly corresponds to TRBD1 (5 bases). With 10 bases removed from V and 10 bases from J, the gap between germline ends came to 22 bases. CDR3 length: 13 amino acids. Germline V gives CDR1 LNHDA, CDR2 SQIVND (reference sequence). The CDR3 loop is CATRQPSGWGAFF. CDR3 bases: TGTGCCACCCGGCAGCCTTCAGGGTGGGGAGCTTTCTTT. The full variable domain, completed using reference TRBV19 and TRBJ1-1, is DGGITQSPKYLFRKEGQNVTLSCEQNLNHDAMYWYRQDPGQGLRLIYYSQIVNDFQKGDIAEGYSVSREKKESFPLTVTSAQKNPTAFYLCATRQPSGWGAFFGQGTRLTVV.

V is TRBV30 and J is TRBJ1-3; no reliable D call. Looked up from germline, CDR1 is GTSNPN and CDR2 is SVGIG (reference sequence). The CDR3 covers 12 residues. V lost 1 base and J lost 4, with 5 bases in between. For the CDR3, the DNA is TGTGCCTGGAGTGATGCGGGAAACACCATATATTTT. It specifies CAWSDAGNTIYF.

DNA for the CDR3: TGTGCCAGTAGTCCCGAGAGGGGGCGCGAGCAGTACTTC. Its translation: CASSPERGREQYF. V usage is TRBV19 and J usage is TRBJ2-7, with 7 bases that match TRBD1. Germline trimming cut 5 bases from V and 6 bases from J; bases unmatched to any gene: 7. CDR1 LNHDA and CDR2 SQIVND come from the germline V gene (reference sequence). This CDR3 comprises 13 residues.

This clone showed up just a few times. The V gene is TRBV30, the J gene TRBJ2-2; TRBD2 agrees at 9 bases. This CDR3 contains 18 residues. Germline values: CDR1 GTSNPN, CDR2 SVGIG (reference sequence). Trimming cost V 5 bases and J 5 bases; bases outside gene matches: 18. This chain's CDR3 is CAWSLGIAGVHVTGELFF. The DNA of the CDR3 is TGTGCCTGGTCCTTGGGAATAGCGGGAGTTCACGTGACCGGGGAGCTGTTTTTT. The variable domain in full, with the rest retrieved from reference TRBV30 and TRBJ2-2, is SQTIHQWPATLVQPVGSPLSLECTVEGTSNPNLYWYRQAAGRGLQLLFYSVGIGQISSEVPQNLSASRPQDRQFILSSKKLLLSDSGFYLCAWSLGIAGVHVTGELFFGEGSRLTVL.

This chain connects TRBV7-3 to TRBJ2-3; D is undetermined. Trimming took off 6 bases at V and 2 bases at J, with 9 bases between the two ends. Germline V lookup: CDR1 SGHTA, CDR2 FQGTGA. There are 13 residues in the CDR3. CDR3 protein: CASSPTSTDTQYF. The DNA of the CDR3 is TGTGCCAGCAGTCCTACTTCCACAGATACGCAGTATTTT.

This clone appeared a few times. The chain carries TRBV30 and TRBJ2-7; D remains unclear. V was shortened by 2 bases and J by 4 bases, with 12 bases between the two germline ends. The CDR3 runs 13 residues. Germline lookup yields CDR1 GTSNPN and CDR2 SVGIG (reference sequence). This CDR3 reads CAWSPGPIYEQYF. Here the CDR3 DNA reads TGTGCCTGGAGTCCAGGCCCTATATACGAGCAGTACTTC.

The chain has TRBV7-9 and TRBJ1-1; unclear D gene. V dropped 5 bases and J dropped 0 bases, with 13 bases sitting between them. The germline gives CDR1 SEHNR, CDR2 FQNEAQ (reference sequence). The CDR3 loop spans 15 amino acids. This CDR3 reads CASSPPNSLNTEAFF. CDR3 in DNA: TGTGCCAGCAGCCCCCCCAACAGTTTGAACACTGAAGCTTTCTTT.

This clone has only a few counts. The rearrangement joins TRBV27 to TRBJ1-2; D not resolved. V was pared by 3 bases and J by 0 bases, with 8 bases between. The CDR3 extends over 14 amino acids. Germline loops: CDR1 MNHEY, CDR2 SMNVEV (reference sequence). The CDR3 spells CASSFRGANYGYTF. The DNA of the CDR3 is TGTGCCAGCAGTTTCCGGGGAGCTAACTATGGCTACACCTTC.

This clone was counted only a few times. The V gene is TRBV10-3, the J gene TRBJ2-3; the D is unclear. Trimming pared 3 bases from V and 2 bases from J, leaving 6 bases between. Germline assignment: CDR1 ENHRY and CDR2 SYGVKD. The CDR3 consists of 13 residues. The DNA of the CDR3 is TGTGCCATCAGTGACAGGTCCACAGATACGCAGTATTTT. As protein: CAISDRSTDTQYF.

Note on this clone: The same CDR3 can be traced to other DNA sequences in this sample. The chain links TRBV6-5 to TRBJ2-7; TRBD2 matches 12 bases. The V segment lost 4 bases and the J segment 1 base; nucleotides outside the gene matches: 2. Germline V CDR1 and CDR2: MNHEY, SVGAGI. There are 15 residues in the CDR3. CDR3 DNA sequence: TGTGCCAGCAGTTCTAGCGGGAGGGGTTCCTACGAGCAGTACTTC. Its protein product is CASSSSGRGSYEQYF.

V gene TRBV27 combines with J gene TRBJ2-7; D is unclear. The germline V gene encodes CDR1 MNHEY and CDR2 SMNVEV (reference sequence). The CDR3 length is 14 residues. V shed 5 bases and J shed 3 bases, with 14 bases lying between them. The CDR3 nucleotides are TGTGCCAGCAGTCCGCGTGGCGGCGGCTACGAGCAGTACTTC. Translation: CASSPRGGGYEQYF.

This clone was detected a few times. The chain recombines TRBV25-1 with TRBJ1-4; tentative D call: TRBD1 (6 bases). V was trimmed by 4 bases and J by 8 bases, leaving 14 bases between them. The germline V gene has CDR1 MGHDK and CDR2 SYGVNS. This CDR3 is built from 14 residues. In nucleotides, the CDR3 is TGTGCCAGCAGTGCCCCCCCACAGGGCGAAAAACTGTTTTTT. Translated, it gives CASSAPPQGEKLFF.